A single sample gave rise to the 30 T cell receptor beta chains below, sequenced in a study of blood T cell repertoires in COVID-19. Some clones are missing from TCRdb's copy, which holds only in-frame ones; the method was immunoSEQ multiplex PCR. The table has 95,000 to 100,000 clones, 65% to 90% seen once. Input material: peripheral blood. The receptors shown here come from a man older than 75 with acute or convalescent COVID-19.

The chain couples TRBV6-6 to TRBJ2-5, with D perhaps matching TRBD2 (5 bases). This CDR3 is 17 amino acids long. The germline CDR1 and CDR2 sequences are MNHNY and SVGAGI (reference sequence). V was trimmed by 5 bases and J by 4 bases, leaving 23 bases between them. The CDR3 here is CASSPPLEGEVGETQYF. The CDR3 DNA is TGTGCCAGCAGTCCCCCTTTAGAGGGAGAAGTCGGAGAGACCCAGTACTTC.

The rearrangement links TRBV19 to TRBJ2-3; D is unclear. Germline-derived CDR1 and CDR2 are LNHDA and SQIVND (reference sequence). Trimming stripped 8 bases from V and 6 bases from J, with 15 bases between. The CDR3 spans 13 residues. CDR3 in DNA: TGTGCCAGTGGCAAAACACCGTTGGATACGCAGTATTTT. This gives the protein CASGKTPLDTQYF.

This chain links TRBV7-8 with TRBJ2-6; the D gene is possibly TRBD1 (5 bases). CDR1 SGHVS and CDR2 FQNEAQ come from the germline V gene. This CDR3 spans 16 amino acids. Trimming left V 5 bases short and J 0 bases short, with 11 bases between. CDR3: CASSTQVLSGANVLTF. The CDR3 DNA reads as TGTGCCAGCAGCACACAGGTCCTCTCTGGGGCCAACGTCCTGACTTTC.

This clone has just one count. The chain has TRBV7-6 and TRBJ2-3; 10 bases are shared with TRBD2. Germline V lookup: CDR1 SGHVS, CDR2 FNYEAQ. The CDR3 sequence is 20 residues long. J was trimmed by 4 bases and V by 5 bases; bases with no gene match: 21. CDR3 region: CASSPYPPSSGRSGADTQYF. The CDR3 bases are TGTGCCAGCAGCCCTTACCCCCCGAGTAGCGGGAGGTCCGGCGCAGATACGCAGTATTTT.

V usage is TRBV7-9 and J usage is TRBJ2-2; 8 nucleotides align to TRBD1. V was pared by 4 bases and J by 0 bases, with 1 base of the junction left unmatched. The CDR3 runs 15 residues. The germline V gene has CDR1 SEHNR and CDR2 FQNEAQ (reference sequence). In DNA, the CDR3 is TGTGCCAGCAGCTGGGGACAGGCGAACACCGGGGAGCTGTTTTTT. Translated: CASSWGQANTGELFF.

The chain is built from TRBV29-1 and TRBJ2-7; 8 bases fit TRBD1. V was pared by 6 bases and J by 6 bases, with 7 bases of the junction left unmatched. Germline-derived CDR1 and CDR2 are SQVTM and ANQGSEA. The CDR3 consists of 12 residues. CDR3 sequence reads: CSVADGQGEQYF. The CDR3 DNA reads TGCAGCGTCGCCGACGGACAGGGCGAGCAGTACTTC.

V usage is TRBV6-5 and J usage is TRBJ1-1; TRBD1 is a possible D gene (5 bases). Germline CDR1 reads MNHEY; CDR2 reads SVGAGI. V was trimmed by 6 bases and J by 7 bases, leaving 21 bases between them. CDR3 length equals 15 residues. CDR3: CASRQPTVLSGEAFF. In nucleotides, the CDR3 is TGTGCCAGCAGACAACCGACAGTTCTTTCGGGTGAAGCTTTCTTT.

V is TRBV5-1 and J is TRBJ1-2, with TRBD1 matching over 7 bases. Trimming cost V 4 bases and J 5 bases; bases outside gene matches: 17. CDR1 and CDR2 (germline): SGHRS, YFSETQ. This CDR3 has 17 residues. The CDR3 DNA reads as TGCGCCAGCAGCGCTAACCGTCCGGGACAGTCCAATTATGGCTACACCTTC. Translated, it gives CASSANRPGQSNYGYTF.

The CDR3 bases are TGCGCCAGCAGCCAAGCCATCTCGCTGGACAGAGACTACGAGCAGTACTTC. Protein sequence: CASSQAISLDRDYEQYF. V is TRBV4-1 and J is TRBJ2-7, with D possibly TRBD1 on 6 matching bases. Trimming stripped 1 base from V and 3 bases from J, with 19 bases between. Germline lookup yields CDR1 MGHRA and CDR2 YSYEKL. The CDR3 has 17 amino acids.

The CDR3 here is CASGLPLETQYF. CDR3 coding DNA: TGTGCCAGCGGACTCCCATTAGAGACCCAGTACTTC. This chain joins TRBV28 and TRBJ2-5, with a tentative D call TRBD2 (5 bases). Germline loops: CDR1 MDHEN, CDR2 SYDVKM. V was cut by 8 bases and J by 4 bases, with 11 bases left in between. The CDR3 length is 12 residues. Drawing the rest from reference TRBV28 and TRBJ2-5, the complete variable domain is DVKVTQSSRYLVKRTGEKVFLECVQDMDHENMFWYRQDPGLGLRLIYFSYDVKMKEKGDIPEGYSVSREKKERFSLILESASTNQTSMYLCASGLPLETQYFGPGTRLLVL.

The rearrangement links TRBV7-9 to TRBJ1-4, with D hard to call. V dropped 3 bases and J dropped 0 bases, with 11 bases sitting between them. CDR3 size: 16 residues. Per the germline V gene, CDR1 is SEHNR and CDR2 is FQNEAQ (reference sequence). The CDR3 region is CASSFNSFATNEKLFF. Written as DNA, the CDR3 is TGTGCCAGCAGCTTCAACAGTTTTGCAACTAATGAAAAACTGTTTTTT.

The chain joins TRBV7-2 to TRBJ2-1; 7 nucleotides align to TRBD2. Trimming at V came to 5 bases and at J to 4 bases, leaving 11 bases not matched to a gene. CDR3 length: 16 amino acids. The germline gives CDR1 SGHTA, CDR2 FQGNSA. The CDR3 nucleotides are TGTGCCAGCAGCCTCCGGGCGGGAGTGGGATACAATGAGCAGTTCTTC. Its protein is CASSLRAGVGYNEQFF.

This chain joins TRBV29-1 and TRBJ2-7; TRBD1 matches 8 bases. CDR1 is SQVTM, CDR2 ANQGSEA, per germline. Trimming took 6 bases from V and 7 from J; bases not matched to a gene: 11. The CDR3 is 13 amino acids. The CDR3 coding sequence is TGCAGCGTGGCCCCGACAGGGGCGAGAGAGCAGTACTTC. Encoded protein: CSVAPTGAREQYF.

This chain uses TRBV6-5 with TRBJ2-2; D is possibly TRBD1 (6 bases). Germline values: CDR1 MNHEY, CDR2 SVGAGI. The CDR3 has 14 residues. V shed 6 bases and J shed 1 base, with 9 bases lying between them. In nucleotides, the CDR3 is TGTGCCAGCAGAAAGGACAGGAACACCGGGGAGCTGTTTTTT. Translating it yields CASRKDRNTGELFF.

CDR3 region: CASSLETGRDTEAFF. The CDR3 bases are TGCGCCAGCAGCTTGGAGACAGGTAGGGACACTGAAGCTTTCTTT. The chain links TRBV5-1 to TRBJ1-1; TRBD1 might be the D (6 bases). CDR3 length: 15 residues. The V and J ends lost 0 bases and 3 bases respectively, with 12 bases between them. Germline V gene lookup returns CDR1 SGHRS and CDR2 YFSETQ.

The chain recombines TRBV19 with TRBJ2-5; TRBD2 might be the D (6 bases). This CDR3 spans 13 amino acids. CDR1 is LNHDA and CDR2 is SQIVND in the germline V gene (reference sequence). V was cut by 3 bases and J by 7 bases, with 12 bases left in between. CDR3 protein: CASSMGGHGTQYF. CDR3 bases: TGTGCCAGTAGTATGGGAGGTCATGGGACCCAGTACTTC.

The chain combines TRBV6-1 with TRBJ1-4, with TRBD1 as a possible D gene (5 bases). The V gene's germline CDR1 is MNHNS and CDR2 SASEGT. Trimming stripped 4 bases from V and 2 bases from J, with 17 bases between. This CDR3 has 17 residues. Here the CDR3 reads CASSVDPAGSTNEKLFF. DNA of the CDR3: TGTGCCAGCAGTGTCGACCCTGCAGGGTCCACTAATGAAAAACTGTTTTTT.

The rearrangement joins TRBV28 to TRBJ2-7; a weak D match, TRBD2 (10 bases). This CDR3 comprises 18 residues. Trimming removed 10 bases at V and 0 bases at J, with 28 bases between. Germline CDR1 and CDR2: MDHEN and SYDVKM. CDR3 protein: CATHRGRSGRPTSYEQYF. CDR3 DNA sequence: TGTGCCACCCACAGGGGGCGTAGCGGGAGGCCTACCTCCTACGAGCAGTACTTC.

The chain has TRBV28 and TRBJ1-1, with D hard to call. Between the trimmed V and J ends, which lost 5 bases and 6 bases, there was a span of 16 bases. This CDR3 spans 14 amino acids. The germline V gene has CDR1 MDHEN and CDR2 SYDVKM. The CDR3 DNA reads TGTGCCAGCAGTCCCCGTCGACTGGATCCTGAAGCTTTCTTT. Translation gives CASSPRRLDPEAFF.

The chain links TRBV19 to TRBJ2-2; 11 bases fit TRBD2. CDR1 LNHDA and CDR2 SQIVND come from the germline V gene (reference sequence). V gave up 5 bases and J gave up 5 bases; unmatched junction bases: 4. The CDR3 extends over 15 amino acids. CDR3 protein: CASSGLAGGTGELFF. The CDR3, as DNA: TGTGCCAGTAGTGGGCTAGCGGGAGGAACCGGGGAGCTGTTTTTT.

The CDR3 nucleotides read TGTGCCAGCAGTCCACAGGGGGGGTCCTACGAGCAGTACTTC. Its translation is CASSPQGGSYEQYF. The gene calls are TRBV3-1 (or the pseudogene TRBV3-2) and TRBJ2-7; weak D call: TRBD1 (8 bases). The CDR3 totals 14 residues. The ends were cut back, 6 bases at V and 1 base at J, with 13 bases in the middle. Germline V gene lookup returns CDR1 LGHDT and CDR2 YNNKEL (reference sequence).

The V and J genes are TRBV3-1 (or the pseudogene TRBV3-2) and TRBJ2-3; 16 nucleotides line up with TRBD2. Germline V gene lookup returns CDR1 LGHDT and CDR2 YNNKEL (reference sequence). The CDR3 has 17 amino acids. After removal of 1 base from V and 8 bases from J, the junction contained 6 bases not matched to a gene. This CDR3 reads CASSQGGTSGGGGTQYF. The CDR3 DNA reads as TGTGCCAGCAGCCAAGGCGGGACTAGCGGGGGGGGAGGTACGCAGTATTTT.

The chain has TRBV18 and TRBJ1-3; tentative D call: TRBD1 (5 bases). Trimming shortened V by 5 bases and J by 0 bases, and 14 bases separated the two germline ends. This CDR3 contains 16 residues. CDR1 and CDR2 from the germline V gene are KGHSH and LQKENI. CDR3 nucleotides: TGTGCCAGCTCATCTCAGCAGGGCAGCTCTGGAAACACCATATATTTT. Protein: CASSSQQGSSGNTIYF.

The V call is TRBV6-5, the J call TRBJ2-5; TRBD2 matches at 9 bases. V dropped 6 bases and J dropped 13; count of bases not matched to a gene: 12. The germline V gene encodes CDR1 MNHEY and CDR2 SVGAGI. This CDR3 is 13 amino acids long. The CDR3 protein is CASRVQAGGRVYF. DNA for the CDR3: TGTGCCAGCAGAGTGCAAGCGGGGGGCCGGGTGTACTTC.

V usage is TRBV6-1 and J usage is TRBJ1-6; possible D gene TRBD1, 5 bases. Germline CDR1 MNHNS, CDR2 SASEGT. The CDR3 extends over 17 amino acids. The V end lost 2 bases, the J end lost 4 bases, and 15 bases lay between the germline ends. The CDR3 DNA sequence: TGTGCCAGCAGTGAACATAGGGGCGCAGGGTATAATTCACCCCTCCACTTT. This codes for CASSEHRGAGYNSPLHF.

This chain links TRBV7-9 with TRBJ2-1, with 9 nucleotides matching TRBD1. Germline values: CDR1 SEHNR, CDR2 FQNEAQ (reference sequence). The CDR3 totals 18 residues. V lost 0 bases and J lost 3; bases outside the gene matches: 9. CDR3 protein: CASSLAKGQGDHYNEQFF. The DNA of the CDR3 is TGTGCCAGCAGCTTAGCTAAGGGACAGGGCGACCACTACAATGAGCAGTTCTTC.

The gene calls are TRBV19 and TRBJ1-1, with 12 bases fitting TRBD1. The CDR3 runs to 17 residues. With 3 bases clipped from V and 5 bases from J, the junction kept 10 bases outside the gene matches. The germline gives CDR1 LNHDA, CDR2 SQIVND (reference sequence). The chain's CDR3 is CASSITGQGALGTEAFF. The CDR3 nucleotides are TGTGCCAGTAGTATTACGGGACAGGGGGCATTAGGAACTGAAGCTTTCTTT. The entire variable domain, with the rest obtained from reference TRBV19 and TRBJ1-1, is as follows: DGGITQSPKYLFRKEGQNVTLSCEQNLNHDAMYWYRQDPGQGLRLIYYSQIVNDFQKGDIAEGYSVSREKKESFPLTVTSAQKNPTAFYLCASSITGQGALGTEAFFGQGTRLTVV.

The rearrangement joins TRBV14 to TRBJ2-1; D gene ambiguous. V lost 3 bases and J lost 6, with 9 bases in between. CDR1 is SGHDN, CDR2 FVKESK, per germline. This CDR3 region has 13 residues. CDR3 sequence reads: CASSHLVGNEQFF. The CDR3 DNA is TGTGCCAGCAGCCATCTTGTCGGCAATGAGCAGTTCTTC.

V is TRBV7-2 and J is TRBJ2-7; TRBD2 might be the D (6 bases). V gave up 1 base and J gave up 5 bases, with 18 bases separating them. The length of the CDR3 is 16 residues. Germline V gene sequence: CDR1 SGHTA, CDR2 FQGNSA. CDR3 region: CASSLVGGGGWDEQYF. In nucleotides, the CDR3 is TGTGCCAGCAGCTTAGTCGGTGGGGGAGGCTGGGACGAGCAGTACTTC.

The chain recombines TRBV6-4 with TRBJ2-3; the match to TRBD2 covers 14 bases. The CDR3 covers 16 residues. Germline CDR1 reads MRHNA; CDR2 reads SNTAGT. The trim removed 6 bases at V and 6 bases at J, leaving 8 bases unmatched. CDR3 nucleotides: TGTGCCAGCAGCAGACTAGCGGGAGGGCCGGCGGATACGCAGTATTTT. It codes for CASSRLAGGPADTQYF.